The 29 T cell receptor beta chains presented below share a single source sample, sequenced in a study of blood T cell repertoires in COVID-19. Some clones are missing from TCRdb's copy, which holds only in-frame ones; the method was immunoSEQ multiplex PCR. The sample contains approximately 440,000 clones, 90% of which appear only once. Sequencing was carried out using PBMCs or T cells enriched from blood (not recorded which). These receptors were taken from a young man who had recovered from COVID-19.

This clone is a singleton in its sample. The chain recombines TRBV3-1 (or the pseudogene TRBV3-2) with TRBJ2-5; TRBD2 is a possible D gene (6 bases). The length of the CDR3 is 15 residues. Trimming cost V 4 bases and J 7 bases, with 19 bases left between them. The V gene's germline CDR1 is LGHDT and CDR2 YNNKEL (reference sequence). As DNA, the CDR3 is TGTGCCAGCAGCCGAGGAGGGCCCCACGGCGGGACCCAGTACTTC. Amino acids: CASSRGGPHGGTQYF.

The rearrangement uses TRBV14 and TRBJ2-1, with TRBD2 matching 12 bases. Germline CDR1 is SGHDN and CDR2 is FVKESK. Trimming removed 0 bases from V and 6 bases from J; junction bases left unmatched: 6. This CDR3 has 17 amino acids. DNA of the CDR3: TGTGCCAGCAGCCAAGACGGGCTAGCGGGAGGGCCCAATGAGCAGTTCTTC. Amino acid sequence: CASSQDGLAGGPNEQFF.

The chain carries TRBV27 and TRBJ1-5; D is undetermined. CDR1 and CDR2 (germline): MNHEY, SMNVEV (reference sequence). Trimming left V 5 bases short and J 2 bases short, with 16 bases between. There are 16 residues in the CDR3. CDR3 coding DNA: TGTGCCAGCAGTGTCAGTTGGGCCGGGGGCAATCAGCCCCAGCATTTT. Translation gives CASSVSWAGGNQPQHF.

The chain employs TRBV5-1 and TRBJ1-2; D possibly corresponds to TRBD1 (6 bases). The CDR3 spans 13 residues. The germline gives CDR1 SGHRS, CDR2 YFSETQ. V was shortened by 2 bases and J by 4 bases, with 9 bases between the two germline ends. The CDR3 protein is CASSFPQGYGYTF. DNA of the CDR3: TGCGCCAGCAGCTTCCCACAGGGCTATGGCTACACCTTC.

This clone appeared once. The chain recombines TRBV7-9 with TRBJ1-5; D not certain. The CDR3 totals 13 residues. In germline, CDR1 is SEHNR, CDR2 FQNEAQ (reference sequence). The germline V and J ends were trimmed by 3 bases and 6 bases, with 9 bases remaining between them. In DNA form, the CDR3 reads TGTGCCAGCAGCTTTGGTCAGGCTCAGCCCCAGCATTTT. Encoded protein: CASSFGQAQPQHF. The full variable domain, in which reference TRBV7-9 and TRBJ1-5 provide the parts outside the CDR3, is DTGVSQNPRHKITKRGQNVTFRCDPISEHNRLYWYRQTLGQGPEFLTYFQNEAQLEKSRLLSDRFSAERPKGSFSTLEIQRTEQGDSAMYLCASSFGQAQPQHFGDGTRLSIL.

This rearrangement joins TRBV28 to TRBJ2-5, with 14 bases that match TRBD2. V shed 6 bases, J shed 5 bases, and the junction held 14 bases outside the gene matches. The CDR3 is made up of 18 amino acids. Germline loops: CDR1 MDHEN, CDR2 SYDVKM. The CDR3 sequence is CASRPGTSGSTWWETQYF. The CDR3, as DNA: TGTGCCAGCAGACCCGGGACTAGCGGGAGTACGTGGTGGGAGACCCAGTACTTC. The variable domain in full, completed from reference TRBV28 and TRBJ2-5, reads DVKVTQSSRYLVKRTGEKVFLECVQDMDHENMFWYRQDPGLGLRLIYFSYDVKMKEKGDIPEGYSVSREKKERFSLILESASTNQTSMYLCASRPGTSGSTWWETQYFGPGTRLLVL.

The chain combines TRBV9 with TRBJ1-3, with TRBD1 matching 8 bases. Germline CDR1 is SGDLS and CDR2 is YYNGEE. V lost 0 bases, J lost 0 bases, and 5 bases stayed unmatched. The CDR3 covers 17 residues. The CDR3 reads CASSVGQGLASGNTIYF. DNA of the CDR3: TGTGCCAGCAGCGTAGGACAGGGGCTTGCCTCTGGAAACACCATATATTTT.

V and J are TRBV27 and TRBJ2-1, with 7 bases fitting TRBD2. J lost 0 bases, V lost 1 base, and 6 bases had no gene match. The germline CDR1 and CDR2 sequences are MNHEY and SMNVEV (reference sequence). This CDR3 has 17 residues. The CDR3 nucleotides read TGTGCCAGCAGTTTATATAGCTCGGGGGGCTCCTACAATGAGCAGTTCTTC. Translated, it gives CASSLYSSGGSYNEQFF.

This rearrangement joins TRBV2 to TRBJ2-3, with TRBD2 matching over 8 bases. The germline V gene encodes CDR1 SNHLY and CDR2 FYNNEI. The CDR3 covers 15 residues. V dropped 3 bases and J dropped 6; count of bases not matched to a gene: 8. This CDR3 reads CASSDASGRADTQYF. CDR3 sequence (DNA): TGTGCCAGCAGTGACGCCAGCGGGAGAGCGGATACGCAGTATTTT.

V usage is TRBV6-5 and J usage is TRBJ2-7; D call uncertain. Germline loops: CDR1 MNHEY, CDR2 SVGAGI. This CDR3 has 11 amino acids. Trimming removed 2 bases at V and 4 bases at J, with 3 bases between. CDR3 region: CASSYLYEQYF. The CDR3 DNA reads as TGTGCCAGCAGTTACCTTTACGAGCAGTACTTC.

This chain connects TRBV9 to TRBJ1-1; D possibly corresponds to TRBD1 (5 bases). Germline CDR1 and CDR2: SGDLS and YYNGEE. V was trimmed by 0 bases and J by 1 base, leaving 16 bases between them. The CDR3 spans 17 residues. The CDR3 spells CASSVGPNVGANTEAFF. The CDR3 nucleotides are TGTGCCAGCAGCGTAGGACCAAATGTAGGGGCGAACACTGAAGCTTTCTTT.

The DNA of the CDR3 is TGCGCCAGCAGCCAGAGGGACAGTATTAACTATGGCTACACCTTC. The encoded protein is CASSQRDSINYGYTF. This chain joins TRBV4-1 and TRBJ1-2; 7 bases are a match to TRBD1. With V trimmed by 3 bases and J by 1 base, 5 bases remained unmatched. Germline CDR1 and CDR2: MGHRA and YSYEKL. This CDR3 is built from 15 residues.

This clone came up once. The V and J genes are TRBV19 and TRBJ1-1; no firm D call. V lost 5 bases, J lost 2 bases, and 21 bases lay in between. Germline CDR1 and CDR2: LNHDA and SQIVND (reference sequence). This CDR3 comprises 17 residues. The CDR3 bases are TGTGCCAGTAGTTCGGAGGGCCAGCAGAGATATAACACTGAAGCTTTCTTT. It yields the protein CASSSEGQQRYNTEAFF.

The CDR3 region has the DNA TGTGCCAGCAGTCCAATGGGCTGGACGAACACCGGGGAGCTGTTTTTT. Its translation is CASSPMGWTNTGELFF. J is TRBJ2-2 and V is TRBV27; D uncertain. The CDR3 is 16 residues long. V was pared by 5 bases and J by 0 bases, with 13 bases between. Germline V gives CDR1 MNHEY, CDR2 SMNVEV (reference sequence).

The rearrangement links TRBV20-1 to TRBJ2-7; 8 bases are a match to TRBD1. Germline loops: CDR1 DFQATT, CDR2 SNEGSKA (reference sequence). J lost 5 bases, V lost 4 bases, and 1 base had no gene match. The CDR3 has 11 residues. CDR3 sequence: CSATTGDEQYF. The CDR3 bases are TGCAGTGCTACGACAGGGGACGAGCAGTACTTC.

This clone turned up a few times. The V gene is TRBV7-9, the J gene TRBJ2-5, with D possibly matching TRBD2 (6 bases). Germline CDR1 SEHNR, CDR2 FQNEAQ (reference sequence). The CDR3 runs 14 residues. V gave up 5 bases and J gave up 4 bases, with 14 bases separating them. DNA for the CDR3: TGTGCCAGCAGCCTTTCAGTGACTAGAGAGACCCAGTACTTC. The encoded protein is CASSLSVTRETQYF.

The chain combines TRBV4-1 with TRBJ2-1; TRBD1 matches 10 bases. J gave up 8 bases and V 9 bases, and 10 bases lay outside the gene matches. This CDR3 contains 14 residues. Germline CDR1 and CDR2: MGHRA and YSYEKL. CDR3 protein: CASTGTGVKDEQFF. CDR3 DNA: TGCGCCAGTACCGGGACAGGGGTGAAGGATGAGCAGTTCTTC.

The rearrangement uses TRBV30 and TRBJ2-3; 12 nucleotides match TRBD2. This CDR3 comprises 16 residues. V was pared by 8 bases and J by 4 bases, with 13 bases of the junction left unmatched. Germline values: CDR1 GTSNPN, CDR2 SVGIG (reference sequence). The CDR3: CAGTTLAGGEADTQYF. In DNA form, the CDR3 reads TGTGCCGGGACCACACTAGCGGGAGGAGAGGCAGATACGCAGTATTTT.

The J gene is TRBJ2-7, the V gene TRBV6-4; 7 nucleotides agree with TRBD2. Trimming took 4 bases from V and 2 from J; bases not matched to a gene: 8. The germline V gene encodes CDR1 MRHNA and CDR2 SNTAGT. The CDR3 runs 15 residues. The CDR3 region is CASSGGGGTTYEQYF. In DNA form, the CDR3 reads TGTGCCAGCAGTGGGGGAGGCGGGACTACCTACGAGCAGTACTTC.

The chain joins TRBV19 to TRBJ1-1; D ambiguous. The germline V gene has CDR1 LNHDA and CDR2 SQIVND (reference sequence). Trimming removed 7 bases from V and 0 bases from J, with 15 bases in between. This CDR3 region has 15 residues. This chain's CDR3 is CASTRGDYMNTEAFF. The DNA for the CDR3 is TGTGCCAGTACCCGGGGTGATTACATGAACACTGAAGCTTTCTTT. Complete variable domain (other parts from reference TRBV19 and TRBJ1-1): DGGITQSPKYLFRKEGQNVTLSCEQNLNHDAMYWYRQDPGQGLRLIYYSQIVNDFQKGDIAEGYSVSREKKESFPLTVTSAQKNPTAFYLCASTRGDYMNTEAFFGQGTRLTVV.

The rearrangement uses TRBV19 and TRBJ2-7; 8 nucleotides agree with TRBD1. The CDR3 runs 16 residues. The J segment lost 7 bases and the V segment lost 3 bases, leaving 14 bases of the junction unmatched. Germline assignment: CDR1 LNHDA and CDR2 SQIVND (reference sequence). The CDR3, as DNA: TGTGCCAGTAGTATTTTCGGGGCAGGGGGCCGCCTAGAGCAGTACTTC. Translating it yields CASSIFGAGGRLEQYF.

This clone occurred once. The genes are TRBV6-4 and TRBJ2-1, with D tentatively TRBD2 (5 bases). CDR3 length: 15 residues. The germline V gene has CDR1 MRHNA and CDR2 SNTAGT. The V gene lost 5 bases and the J gene lost 7 bases, with 18 bases spanning the gap. The CDR3 nucleotides read TGTGCCAGCAGTACTGGAGGTAGCATGAGAAATGAGCAGTTCTTC. Protein sequence: CASSTGGSMRNEQFF.

This chain connects TRBV2 to TRBJ2-1; tentative D call: TRBD2 (5 bases). The germline V gene encodes CDR1 SNHLY and CDR2 FYNNEI. The CDR3 has 15 amino acids. Trimming pared 3 bases from V and 0 bases from J, leaving 9 bases between. The CDR3 nucleotides read TGTGCCAGCAGTGAGGACTTCGCCTCCTACAATGAGCAGTTCTTC. Translated: CASSEDFASYNEQFF.

CDR3: CAIRPGNSEKLFF. CDR3 DNA: TGTGCCATCAGACCCGGTAATAGTGAAAAACTGTTTTTT. This sequence joins TRBV10-3 and TRBJ1-4; the D is unclear. The CDR3 runs to 13 residues. Trimming stripped 6 bases from V and 7 bases from J, with 12 bases between. Germline loops: CDR1 ENHRY, CDR2 SYGVKD.

The rearrangement links TRBV12-5 to TRBJ1-1; 7 nucleotides align to TRBD1. The V gene's germline CDR1 is LGHNT and CDR2 FRNRAP. The CDR3 sequence is 23 residues long. V lost 0 bases and J lost 0; bases outside the gene matches: 25. The CDR3 DNA follows: TGTGCTAGTGGTTTGGTACTCTCAAGGATTTTTCACAAACAGGGGCCAATGAACACTGAAGCTTTCTTT. Translated, it gives CASGLVLSRIFHKQGPMNTEAFF.

V is TRBV10-1 and J is TRBJ1-6; 7 positions match TRBD1. Germline-derived CDR1 and CDR2 are WNHNN and SYGVQD (reference sequence). V dropped 3 bases and J dropped 8; count of bases not matched to a gene: 7. The CDR3 covers 15 residues. The CDR3 region is CASSEGGGWDSPLHF. The CDR3 DNA sequence: TGCGCCAGCAGTGAAGGAGGGGGCTGGGATTCACCCCTCCACTTT.

The rearrangement joins TRBV2 to TRBJ1-1; the D gene is possibly TRBD1 (5 bases). The CDR3 extends over 14 amino acids. Germline CDR1 reads SNHLY; CDR2 reads FYNNEI. V lost 6 bases to trimming and J lost 1 base, with 12 bases between them. CDR3: CASSVDRTNTEAFF. As DNA, the CDR3 is TGTGCCAGCAGCGTAGACAGAACGAACACTGAAGCTTTCTTT.

This sequence joins TRBV3-1 (or the pseudogene TRBV3-2) and TRBJ1-6, with 8 positions matching TRBD1. CDR1 LGHDT and CDR2 YNNKEL come from the germline V gene (reference sequence). V shed 4 bases, J shed 9 bases, and the junction held 5 bases outside the gene matches. The CDR3 length is 14 residues. DNA of the CDR3: TGTGCCAGCAGCCCTCGGGACAGGAGTTCACCCCTCCACTTT. This translates into CASSPRDRSSPLHF.

This chain uses TRBV6-5 with TRBJ2-3, with a weak D call TRBD2 (5 bases). The ends were cut back, 6 bases at V and 9 bases at J, with 16 bases in the middle. This CDR3 is 13 amino acids long. CDR1 is MNHEY, CDR2 SVGAGI, per germline. CDR3 in DNA: TGTGCCAGCAGCCGCGGGCCCGCCGGAACGCAGTATTTT. Translated, it gives CASSRGPAGTQYF.